The source of this T cell receptor (beta chain) is a study of beta chain features in type 1 diabetes. Points on this clone: Antigen: not known.

Every isolated RNA sample was fully reverse transcribed, so sequencing captured expressed TCRB transcripts. Data came from immunoSEQ multiplex PCR; TCRdb stores just in-frame clones and leaves some out. The repertoire holds approximately 15,000 clones, with about 72% as singletons. Overall study findings and caveats: Because the template was cDNA, high-expressing cells might be over-represented. Individuals with type 1 diabetes displayed fewer insertions and more deletions at VDJ junctions. In all four CD4+ subsets, TCRB CDR3 length was significantly, moderately reduced in type 1 diabetes.

The CDR3 spans 14 residues. Germline-derived CDR1 and CDR2 are MNHNY and SVGAGI (reference sequence). Germline trimming cut 4 bases from V and 9 bases from J; bases unmatched to any gene: 8. Over 95% purity was reached by all sorted populations. The TCR sequence derives from a woman in her late teens or twenties with type 1 diabetes. This chain joins TRBV6-6 and TRBJ2-1; TRBD2 agrees at 8 bases. Sequencing used stem cell memory CD4+ T cells from blood. CDR3 coding DNA: TGTGCCAGCAGTTCAAGCGGGAGTGCTGGTGAGCAGTTCTTC. Residues: CASSSSGSAGEQFF.